The present entry profiles one T cell receptor beta chain with its context. The protocol was immunoSEQ multiplex PCR, while the TCRdb copy is restricted to in-frame clones and leaves out a portion. Of over 200,000 clones listed, around 80% are singletons. The data were obtained in a study of blood T cell repertoires in COVID-19. Study-level information: T cells, B-cell-depleted T cells, or PBMCs supplied cDNA or gDNA.

V was pared by 0 bases and J by 3 bases, with 8 bases between. Germline lookup yields CDR1 SGHTA and CDR2 FQGTGA. There are 14 residues in the CDR3. The chain has TRBV7-3 and TRBJ1-1; D not resolved. The receptor comes from a woman aged 40 to 50 with acute or convalescent COVID-19. The sequencing input was peripheral blood. The DNA of the CDR3 is TGTGCCAGCAGCTTAACCGGTACGGACACTGAAGCTTTCTTT. It is translated as CASSLTGTDTEAFF.